A selection of T cell receptor beta chains follows, all from one sample in a study of blood T cell repertoires in COVID-19. Clones were read by immunoSEQ multiplex PCR, and TCRdb kept only the in-frame ones, dropping some. The sample contains about 180,000 clones, approximately 85% of which appear only once. Input material: peripheral blood. The receptors stem from a man aged 60 to 69 with acute or convalescent COVID-19. Each CDR3 is given with its conserved first and last residue. D genes are given only for firm matches. Clone size, where shown, is once, few, many, or a class for clones that have expanded.

j_call: TRBJ2-5
clone_size: .
v_call: TRBV5-1
d_call: .
cdr3_length: 13
cdr3_nt: TGCGCCAGCAGTCCTACTCTTCAAGAGACCCAGTACTTC
cdr3_aa: CASSPTLQETQYF

j_call: TRBJ2-2
clone_size: .
v_call: TRBV19
d_call: TRBD2
cdr3_length: 15
cdr3_nt: TGTGCCAGTAGGGGACTAGCGGGGAGTACCGGGGAGCTGTTTTTT
cdr3_aa: CASRGLAGSTGELFF

j_call: TRBJ1-2
clone_size: .
v_call: TRBV10-3
d_call: .
cdr3_length: 14
cdr3_nt: TGTGCCATCAGTGGACAGGCCGCTAACTATGGCTACACCTTC
cdr3_aa: CAISGQAANYGYTF

j_call: TRBJ1-4
clone_size: .
v_call: TRBV6-6
d_call: .
cdr3_length: 12
cdr3_nt: TGTGCCGGAGGAGCGGGCAGCGAAAAACTGTTTTTT
cdr3_aa: CAGGAGSEKLFF

j_call: TRBJ2-5
clone_size: .
v_call: TRBV29-1
d_call: TRBD2
cdr3_length: 16
cdr3_nt: TGCAGCGTTGAACTGGGCAGCGGGAGTATAGTAGGGACCCAGTACTTC
cdr3_aa: CSVELGSGSIVGTQYF

j_call: TRBJ1-5
clone_size: .
v_call: TRBV7-8
d_call: TRBD1
cdr3_length: 18
cdr3_nt: TGTGCCAGCAGCTTGGCCCGGGACAGGGTGTTTAGCAATCAGCCCCAGCATTTT
cdr3_aa: CASSLARDRVFSNQPQHF

j_call: TRBJ2-5
clone_size: .
v_call: TRBV7-9
d_call: TRBD2
cdr3_length: 17
cdr3_nt: TGTGCCAGCAGCTTAAGTCTTGGTAGCGGGAGCTTGGAGACCCAGTACTTC
cdr3_aa: CASSLSLGSGSLETQYF

j_call: TRBJ2-7
clone_size: .
v_call: TRBV11-2
d_call: .
cdr3_length: 13
cdr3_nt: TGTGCCAGCAGCGTAGCGGCAGGGGGGGAGCAGTACTTC
cdr3_aa: CASSVAAGGEQYF

j_call: TRBJ1-5
clone_size: once
v_call: TRBV28
d_call: TRBD1
cdr3_length: 15
cdr3_nt: TGTGCCAGCAGTCCAGACAGGGAAAGCAATCAGCCCCAGCATTTT
cdr3_aa: CASSPDRESNQPQHF

j_call: TRBJ2-1
clone_size: .
v_call: TRBV7-2
d_call: TRBD2
cdr3_length: 15
cdr3_nt: TGTGCCAGCAGCATCAGCGGGGGGGCTGGAGATGAGCAGTTCTTC
cdr3_aa: CASSISGGAGDEQFF

j_call: TRBJ1-4
clone_size: once
v_call: TRBV5-1
d_call: .
cdr3_length: 16
cdr3_nt: TGCGCCAGCAGCTCCTACCCTCGACAGCGTTATGAAAAACTGTTTTTT
cdr3_aa: CASSSYPRQRYEKLFF

j_call: TRBJ2-1
clone_size: .
v_call: TRBV11-2
d_call: TRBD2
cdr3_length: 16
cdr3_nt: TGTGCCAGCAGCACAACCGGGACTAGCGGGCACAATGAGCAGTTCTTC
cdr3_aa: CASSTTGTSGHNEQFF

j_call: TRBJ1-5
clone_size: .
v_call: TRBV19
d_call: TRBD1
cdr3_length: 18
cdr3_nt: TGTGCCAGTCTTCCGGAACAGGGGGCCTCTAAGAGCAATCAGCCCCAGCATTTT
cdr3_aa: CASLPEQGASKSNQPQHF

j_call: TRBJ2-1
clone_size: .
v_call: TRBV5-4
d_call: TRBD2
cdr3_length: 15
cdr3_nt: TGTGCCAGCAGCCGGAAGACTAGCGTGACGAATGAGCAGTTCTTC
cdr3_aa: CASSRKTSVTNEQFF

j_call: TRBJ2-5
clone_size: once
v_call: TRBV7-9
d_call: TRBD2
cdr3_length: 16
cdr3_nt: TGTGCCAGCAGCTCAACCGGGACTAGCAGCCAAGAGACCCAGTACTTC
cdr3_aa: CASSSTGTSSQETQYF

j_call: TRBJ2-3
clone_size: .
v_call: TRBV13
d_call: .
cdr3_length: 14
cdr3_nt: TGTGCCAGCAGCTTGCAGGCCCCACCGGATACGCAGTATTTT
cdr3_aa: CASSLQAPPDTQYF

j_call: TRBJ2-7
clone_size: .
v_call: TRBV9
d_call: .
cdr3_length: 12
cdr3_nt: TGTGCCAGCAGCGTAGCGGACAGCCGACTGCACTTC
cdr3_aa: CASSVADSRLHF

j_call: TRBJ1-1
clone_size: .
v_call: TRBV7-3
d_call: TRBD1
cdr3_length: 17
cdr3_nt: TGTGCCAGCAGCTTAATAGGGCAGGGGGCCCTGAACACTGAAGCTTTCTTT
cdr3_aa: CASSLIGQGALNTEAFF

j_call: TRBJ2-7
clone_size: .
v_call: TRBV11-1
d_call: TRBD2
cdr3_length: 15
cdr3_nt: TGTGCCAGCAGCTTAACCGGAGCGGGAGTCCACGAGCAGTACTTC
cdr3_aa: CASSLTGAGVHEQYF

j_call: TRBJ2-1
clone_size: .
v_call: TRBV28
d_call: TRBD2
cdr3_length: 12
cdr3_nt: TGTGCCAGCAGTCCTAGCGGGAGGGGGCAGTTCTTC
cdr3_aa: CASSPSGRGQFF

j_call: TRBJ1-2
clone_size: .
v_call: TRBV19
d_call: TRBD1
cdr3_length: 17
cdr3_nt: TGTGCCAGTAGAACAAGACAGGGGGATTACCTCCCCTATGGCTACACCTTC
cdr3_aa: CASRTRQGDYLPYGYTF

j_call: TRBJ2-1
clone_size: .
v_call: TRBV2
d_call: TRBD2
cdr3_length: 15
cdr3_nt: TGTGCCAGCAGTTCAGCGGGAGGTTCCTACAATGAGCAGTTCTTC
cdr3_aa: CASSSAGGSYNEQFF

j_call: TRBJ2-3
clone_size: few
v_call: TRBV11-3
d_call: .
cdr3_length: 14
cdr3_nt: TGTGCCAGCAGCCTGGGTTTAGCGGCAGATACGCAGTATTTT
cdr3_aa: CASSLGLAADTQYF

j_call: TRBJ2-1
clone_size: .
v_call: TRBV19
d_call: TRBD2
cdr3_length: 20
cdr3_nt: TGTGCCAGTAGTATAGATCACTCAAACCGACTAAGCGGGAGACTCAATGAGCAGTTCTTC
cdr3_aa: CASSIDHSNRLSGRLNEQFF

j_call: TRBJ2-7
clone_size: .
v_call: TRBV11-1
d_call: TRBD1
cdr3_length: 14
cdr3_nt: TGTGCCAGCAGCTTTGGACAGGAATCCTACGAGCAGTACTTC
cdr3_aa: CASSFGQESYEQYF

j_call: TRBJ2-5
clone_size: .
v_call: TRBV18
d_call: .
cdr3_length: 14
cdr3_nt: TGTGCCAGCTCAGGACTGGGGTCCCGGGAGACCCAGTACTTC
cdr3_aa: CASSGLGSRETQYF

j_call: TRBJ1-1
clone_size: .
v_call: TRBV7-2
d_call: .
cdr3_length: 15
cdr3_nt: TGTGCCAGCAGCTTAGCGGCAGGATTGGTAACTGAAGCTTTCTTT
cdr3_aa: CASSLAAGLVTEAFF

j_call: TRBJ2-3
clone_size: .
v_call: TRBV21-1
d_call: .
cdr3_length: 16
cdr3_nt: TGTGCCAGCAGCACCGGGACTAGCGGGAGCACAGATACGCAGTATTTT
cdr3_aa: CASSTGTSGSTDTQYF

j_call: TRBJ2-1
clone_size: few
v_call: TRBV25-1
d_call: TRBD2
cdr3_length: 13
cdr3_nt: TGTGCCAGCAGTGAACTCGGGAGGGTTGAGCAGTTCTTC
cdr3_aa: CASSELGRVEQFF

j_call: TRBJ1-2
clone_size: .
v_call: TRBV7-9
d_call: TRBD1
cdr3_length: 15
cdr3_nt: TGTGCCAGCAGCTTAGTTCGACAGGGGAACTATGGCTACACCTTC
cdr3_aa: CASSLVRQGNYGYTF

j_call: TRBJ2-7
clone_size: .
v_call: TRBV5-1
d_call: TRBD2
cdr3_length: 14
cdr3_nt: TGCGCCAGCAGCTCAACTAGCGGGAGTCGGGAGCAGTACTTC
cdr3_aa: CASSSTSGSREQYF

j_call: TRBJ1-1
clone_size: .
v_call: TRBV28
d_call: .
cdr3_length: 13
cdr3_nt: TGTGCCAGCAGTTTAACCAGGAACACTGAAGCTTTCTTT
cdr3_aa: CASSLTRNTEAFF

j_call: TRBJ1-6
clone_size: .
v_call: TRBV7-3
d_call: .
cdr3_length: 13
cdr3_nt: TGTGCCAGCAGCCAGCGGGACGGGGCCACCCTCCACTTT
cdr3_aa: CASSQRDGATLHF

j_call: TRBJ1-2
clone_size: .
v_call: TRBV7-9
d_call: .
cdr3_length: 14
cdr3_nt: TGTGCCAGCAGCGAAGGGGGACCTGGAGCTGGCTACACCTTC
cdr3_aa: CASSEGGPGAGYTF

j_call: TRBJ2-1
clone_size: few
v_call: TRBV7-9
d_call: TRBD2
cdr3_length: 17
cdr3_nt: TGTGCCAGCAGCCGGGGGGGCAGCGGGAGGTCCTACAATGAGCAGTTCTTC
cdr3_aa: CASSRGGSGRSYNEQFF

j_call: TRBJ2-1
clone_size: few
v_call: TRBV7-2
d_call: TRBD2
cdr3_length: 15
cdr3_nt: TGTGCCAGCAGCACGACTAGCGGAAGGGTTAATGAGCAGTTCTTC
cdr3_aa: CASSTTSGRVNEQFF

j_call: TRBJ2-7
clone_size: .
v_call: TRBV7-9
d_call: TRBD1
cdr3_length: 14
cdr3_nt: TGTGCCAGCAGCGCAGCGGGACAGGGCTACGAGCAGTACTTC
cdr3_aa: CASSAAGQGYEQYF

j_call: TRBJ2-1
clone_size: .
v_call: TRBV5-1
d_call: .
cdr3_length: 14
cdr3_nt: TGCGCCAGCAGCTTGGACAGGGTGGGAAATGAGCAGTTCTTC
cdr3_aa: CASSLDRVGNEQFF

j_call: TRBJ2-5
clone_size: .
v_call: TRBV7-8
d_call: .
cdr3_length: 15
cdr3_nt: TGTGCCAGCAGCTTAGGTCGGGGTTTCGGGGAGACCCAGTACTTC
cdr3_aa: CASSLGRGFGETQYF

j_call: TRBJ2-7
clone_size: .
v_call: TRBV12-3/TRBV12-4
d_call: .
cdr3_length: 13
cdr3_nt: TGTGCCAGCACCCCAGGGTGGGGTAGTCAGCAGTACTTC
cdr3_aa: CASTPGWGSQQYF

j_call: TRBJ1-2
clone_size: few
v_call: TRBV9
d_call: .
cdr3_length: 13
cdr3_nt: TGTGCCAGCACCTCAGGTCAGGGTGATGGCTACACCTTC
cdr3_aa: CASTSGQGDGYTF

j_call: TRBJ2-3
clone_size: .
v_call: TRBV10-2
d_call: TRBD2
cdr3_length: 15
cdr3_nt: TGCGCCAGCAGTGCAATAGCGGGAGGCCCGGATACGCAGTATTTT
cdr3_aa: CASSAIAGGPDTQYF

j_call: TRBJ2-7
clone_size: .
v_call: TRBV29-1
d_call: TRBD2
cdr3_length: 15
cdr3_nt: TGCAGCGTTGAAGCTCGAGGACTAGCGGGGGGATCGCAGTACTTC
cdr3_aa: CSVEARGLAGGSQYF

j_call: TRBJ2-3
clone_size: .
v_call: TRBV7-2
d_call: .
cdr3_length: 15
cdr3_nt: TGTGCCAGCAGCCCAAAGACGGGGGACACAGATACGCAGTATTTT
cdr3_aa: CASSPKTGDTDTQYF

j_call: TRBJ2-7
clone_size: .
v_call: TRBV14
d_call: TRBD2
cdr3_length: 16
cdr3_nt: TGTGCCAGCAGCCTCAATCTAGCGGGAGGCTCCTACGAGCAGTACTTC
cdr3_aa: CASSLNLAGGSYEQYF

j_call: TRBJ1-1
clone_size: .
v_call: TRBV7-9
d_call: TRBD1
cdr3_length: 18
cdr3_nt: TGTGCCAGCAGCCGTACAAAACGGGACAGGGATTTTTTCACTGAAGCTTTCTTT
cdr3_aa: CASSRTKRDRDFFTEAFF

j_call: TRBJ2-7
clone_size: .
v_call: TRBV5-1
d_call: TRBD2
cdr3_length: 13
cdr3_nt: TGCGCCAGCACACGGGGGGACTCCTACGAGCAGTACTTC
cdr3_aa: CASTRGDSYEQYF

j_call: TRBJ2-5
clone_size: .
v_call: TRBV3-1/TRBV3-2
d_call: TRBD2
cdr3_length: 14
cdr3_nt: TGTGCCAGCAGCCCCGGGGGGGCTGGAAAGACCCAGTACTTC
cdr3_aa: CASSPGGAGKTQYF

j_call: TRBJ1-5
clone_size: few
v_call: TRBV15
d_call: TRBD1
cdr3_length: 14
cdr3_nt: TGTGCCACCAGCAACAGGGGCATGAATCAGCCCCAGCATTTT
cdr3_aa: CATSNRGMNQPQHF